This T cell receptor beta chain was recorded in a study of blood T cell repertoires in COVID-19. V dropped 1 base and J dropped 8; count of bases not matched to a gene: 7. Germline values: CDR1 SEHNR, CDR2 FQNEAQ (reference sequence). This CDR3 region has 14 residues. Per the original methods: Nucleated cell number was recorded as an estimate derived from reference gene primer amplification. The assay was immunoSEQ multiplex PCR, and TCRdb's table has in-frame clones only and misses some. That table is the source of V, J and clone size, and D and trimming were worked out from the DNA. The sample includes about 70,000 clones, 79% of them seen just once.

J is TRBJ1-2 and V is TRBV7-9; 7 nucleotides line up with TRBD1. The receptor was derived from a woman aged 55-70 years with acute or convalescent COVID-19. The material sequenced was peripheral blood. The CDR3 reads CASSLGDSPEGYTF. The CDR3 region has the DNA TGTGCCAGCAGCTTAGGGGACAGCCCAGAGGGCTACACCTTC.